The entry below gives a single TCR beta chain sequence along with its context. Antigen specificity is unknown. Germline and junction disagree at one end, which may indicate a read error. This CDR3 contains 15 residues. Germline CDR1 is SEHNR and CDR2 is FQNEAQ (reference sequence). The data belong to a study of CD8+CD57+ T cells in acquired aplastic anemia. Turning to the study itself: Quantities of DNA derived from sorted CD4+ and CD8+ cells averaged 3.2 ug.

Study-level findings and limits: Between the patient and control groups, CD8+ Simpson's diversity did not differ significantly.

Sequenced patients had shown CD8+CD57+ cell expansion by flow cytometry. At blood sampling, none of the patients had yet received therapy. Using genomic DNA as the template, TCR beta VDJ and CDR3 profiling was carried out. Using its own MiXCR run on the reads, TCRdb lists one record per CDR3 protein. The sample lists more than 70,000 distinct CDR3 sequences, around 70% seen once, with approximately 81% in the top ten. The clonotype was recovered from a human donor with aplastic anemia. Sample: sorted CD4+, CD8+, or CD8+CD57+ T cells (not recorded which) from PBMCs. The chain combines TRBV7-9 with TRBJ2-7; 8 nucleotides match TRBD2. Here the CDR3 reads CASSFRDRGGYVQYF. The DNA of the CDR3 is TGTGCCAGCAGCTTTAGGGACCGGGGGGGCTACGTGCAGTACTTC. The whole variable domain, remainder taken from reference TRBV7-9 and TRBJ2-7, is DTGVSQNPRHKITKRGQNVTFRCDPISEHNRLYWYRQTLGQGPEFLTYFQNEAQLEKSRLLSDRFSAERPKGSFSTLEIQRTEQGDSAMYLCASSFRDRGGYVQYFGPGTRLTVT.